This T cell receptor (beta chain) was identified in a study of shared clonotypes between healthy human individuals. General study results and limits: Rarefaction curves obtained for sorted subsets showed sequencing incomplete despite large depth.

The CDR3 sequence is 15 residues long. Trimming took 5 bases from V and 0 from J, leaving 13 bases between them. The germline V gene encodes CDR1 SGHDN and CDR2 FVKESK. Turning to this clone: The antigen is not known.

Some clones are missing from TCRdb's copy, which holds only in-frame ones; the method was immunoSEQ multiplex PCR. The table has around 1.9 million clones, about 93% seen once. In the naive CD8 group, cells lacked CD45RO and were positively selected for CCR7, so terminally differentiated effector memory CD45RA+ cells were left out. Those who donated were healthy HIV-negative adults, with no recent acute infections or vaccinations reported. The chain has TRBV14 and TRBJ1-1; D might be TRBD1 (6 bases). The sequenced sample consisted of naive CD8+ T cells from PBMCs. The TCR sequence derives from a man younger than 30 in good health. Some clones in this sample may be carry-over from other donors' samples. CDR3 coding DNA: TGTGCCAGCAGCATCCGAGGGGGACTGAACACTGAAGCTTTCTTT. Residues: CASSIRGGLNTEAFF. The variable domain in full, completed from reference TRBV14 and TRBJ1-1, reads EAGVTQFPSHSVIEKGQTVTLRCDPISGHDNLYWYRRVMGKEIKFLLHFVKESKQDESGMPNNRFLAERTGGTYSTLKVQPAELEDSGVYFCASSIRGGLNTEAFFGQGTRLTVV.